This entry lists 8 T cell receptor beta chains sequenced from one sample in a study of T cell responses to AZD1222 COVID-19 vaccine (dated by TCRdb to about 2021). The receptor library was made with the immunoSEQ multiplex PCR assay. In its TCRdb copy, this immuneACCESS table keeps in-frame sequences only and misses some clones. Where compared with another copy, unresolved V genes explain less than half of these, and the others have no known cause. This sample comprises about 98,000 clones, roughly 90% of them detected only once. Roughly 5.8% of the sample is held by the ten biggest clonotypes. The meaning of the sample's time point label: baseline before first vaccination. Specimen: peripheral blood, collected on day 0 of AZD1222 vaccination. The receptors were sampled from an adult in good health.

The CDR3 DNA is TGTGCCATCAGCCGACTAGCGGGAGGGGAGGACGAGCAGTACTTC. This sequence encodes CAISRLAGGEDEQYF. The rearrangement joins TRBV10-3 to TRBJ2-7; 14 bases map to TRBD2. Germline-derived CDR1 and CDR2 are ENHRY and SYGVKD. The CDR3 runs to 15 residues. Trimming at V came to 6 bases and at J to 5 bases, leaving 6 bases not matched to a gene.

The CDR3 region is CASSYYLARGYTF. The CDR3, as DNA: TGTGCCAGCAGTTACTACCTTGCTCGGGGCTACACCTTC. This rearrangement joins TRBV6-5 to TRBJ1-2; D ambiguous. This CDR3 is built from 13 residues. The germline CDR1 and CDR2 sequences are MNHEY and SVGAGI. Trimming left V 1 base short and J 8 bases short, with 11 bases between.

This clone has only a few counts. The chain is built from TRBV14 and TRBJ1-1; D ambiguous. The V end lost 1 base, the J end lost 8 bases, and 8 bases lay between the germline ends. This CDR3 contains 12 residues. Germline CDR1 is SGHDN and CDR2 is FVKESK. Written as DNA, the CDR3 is TGTGCCAGCAGCCAAGGAAACAAAGAAGCTTTCTTT. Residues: CASSQGNKEAFF. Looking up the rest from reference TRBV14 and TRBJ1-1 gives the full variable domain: EAGVTQFPSHSVIEKGQTVTLRCDPISGHDNLYWYRRVMGKEIKFLLHFVKESKQDESGMPNNRFLAERTGGTYSTLKVQPAELEDSGVYFCASSQGNKEAFFGQGTRLTVV.

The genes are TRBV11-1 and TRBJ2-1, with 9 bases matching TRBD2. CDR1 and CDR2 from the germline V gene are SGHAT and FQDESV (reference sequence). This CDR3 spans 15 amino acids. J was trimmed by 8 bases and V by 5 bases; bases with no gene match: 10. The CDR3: CASSRSGGLIDEQFF. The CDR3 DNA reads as TGTGCCAGCAGCCGCAGCGGGGGGTTGATCGATGAGCAGTTCTTC.

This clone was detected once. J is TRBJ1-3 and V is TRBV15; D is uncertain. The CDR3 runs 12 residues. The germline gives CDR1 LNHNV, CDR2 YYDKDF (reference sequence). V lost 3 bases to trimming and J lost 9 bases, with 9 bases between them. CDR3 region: CATSSALGTIYF. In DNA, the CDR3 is TGTGCCACCAGCAGTGCCCTTGGCACCATATATTTT.

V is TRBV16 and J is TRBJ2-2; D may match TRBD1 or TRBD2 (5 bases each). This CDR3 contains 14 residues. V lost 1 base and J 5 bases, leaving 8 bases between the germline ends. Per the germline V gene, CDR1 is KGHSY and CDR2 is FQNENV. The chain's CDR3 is CASSQYEGTGELFF. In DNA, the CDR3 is TGTGCCAGCAGCCAATACGAGGGGACCGGGGAGCTGTTTTTT.

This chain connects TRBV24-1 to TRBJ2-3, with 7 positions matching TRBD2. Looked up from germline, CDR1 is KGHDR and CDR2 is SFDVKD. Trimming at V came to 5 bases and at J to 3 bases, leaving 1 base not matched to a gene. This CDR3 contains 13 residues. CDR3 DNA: TGTGCCACCAGTGGGACTAGAACAGATACGCAGTATTTT. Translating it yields CATSGTRTDTQYF.

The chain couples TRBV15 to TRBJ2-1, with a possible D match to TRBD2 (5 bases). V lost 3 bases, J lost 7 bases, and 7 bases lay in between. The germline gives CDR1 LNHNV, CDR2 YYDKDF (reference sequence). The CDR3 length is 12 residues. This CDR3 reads CATSSRGNEQFF. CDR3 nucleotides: TGTGCCACCAGCAGCCGGGGTAATGAGCAGTTCTTC.